This TCR beta chain was sequenced in a study of regulatory T cells. The ends lost 5 bases at V and 4 bases at J; junction bases unmatched: 5. Germline V gene data show CDR1 as MDHEN and CDR2 as SYDVKM. This CDR3 comprises 15 residues. Study-wide findings and caveats: Compared with autologous conventional CD4+ cells and control regulatory cells, CD3G-deficient regulatory T cells showed reduced diversity.

The primer mix had 52 TRBV and 13 TRBJ primers. This table comes from immunoSEQ multiplex PCR, and its TCRdb copy is limited to in-frame clones, with some not included. There are 850 to 1,300 clones in the sample; 85% to 90% occur only once, and 5% to 7% lies in the top ten. Notes on this clone: The antigen is unknown.

The chain joins TRBV28 to TRBJ1-6; 7 bases are shared with TRBD1. The TCR comes from a person in their thirties with CD3G deficiency. The material sequenced was CD4+ Tregs sorted from blood. The DNA for the CDR3 is TGTGCCAGCAGTCGAGCGGGACAGTATAATTCACCCCTCCACTTT. Protein: CASSRAGQYNSPLHF.